A selection of T cell receptor beta chains follows, all from one sample in a study of control samples from healthy donors and cancer patients. Sequencing used immunoSEQ multiplex PCR; TCRdb keeps in-frame clones, though not all of them. The sample holds around 120,000 clones, roughly 84% seen once. Sequenced: blood. The source of these receptors is a man between 40 and 49 years old in good health. The CDR3 runs from the conserved cysteine through the conserved F or W. A D gene is named only where the DNA matches it firmly. Size tells how often a clone was seen (once, few, many) or the class of an expanded clone, and some rows leave it out.

CDR3 length	V gene	clone size	D gene	J gene	CDR3 protein	CDR3 DNA
11	TRBV12-3/TRBV12-4	-	-	TRBJ1-3	CASSHGNTIYF	TGTGCCAGCAGCCATGGAAACACCATATATTTT
15	TRBV7-8	-	-	TRBJ2-2	CASSLAATNTGELFF	TGTGCCAGCAGCTTAGCCGCAACGAACACCGGGGAGCTGTTTTTT
13	TRBV14	-	-	TRBJ2-3	CASSRTDTDTQYF	TGTGCCAGCAGCCGAACGGACACAGATACGCAGTATTTT
14	TRBV7-2	-	TRBD2	TRBJ2-3	CASSFSGGVDTQYF	TGTGCCAGCAGCTTTAGCGGGGGGGTGGATACGCAGTATTTT
17	TRBV9	-	-	TRBJ1-3	CASSPRVFSKAGNTIYF	TGTGCCAGCAGCCCGCGGGTCTTTAGTAAGGCTGGAAACACCATATATTTT
14	TRBV3-1/TRBV3-2	-	TRBD1	TRBJ2-5	CASSQVRGPETQYF	TGTGCCAGCAGCCAAGTTAGGGGGCCGGAGACCCAGTACTTC
15	TRBV4-1	-	-	TRBJ1-2	CASSQGNPGAYGYTF	TGCGCCAGCAGCCAAGGAAACCCAGGGGCTTATGGCTACACCTTC
16	TRBV7-2	-	-	TRBJ2-5	CASSRGGAGAQETQYF	TGTGCCAGCAGCCGTGGGGGGGCAGGGGCCCAAGAGACCCAGTACTTC
12	TRBV19	once	-	TRBJ1-2	CASATGVYGYTF	TGTGCCAGTGCCACTGGTGTCTATGGCTACACCTTC
13	TRBV30	-	-	TRBJ1-2	CAWSVKRGSGYTF	TGTGCCTGGAGTGTGAAAAGGGGGTCGGGCTACACCTTC
16	TRBV19	-	-	TRBJ2-3	CASSDGTGLATDTQYF	TGTGCCAGTAGCGACGGGACAGGACTAGCTACAGATACGCAGTATTTT
14	TRBV9	-	TRBD2	TRBJ2-1	CASRAPGGGPTLIF	TGTGCCAGCAGGGCACCCGGGGGGGGACCAACCTTGATCTTC
14	TRBV21-1	-	-	TRBJ2-7	CASTLNRSLYEQYF	TGTGCCAGCACCCTCAACAGGTCCCTTTACGAGCAGTACTTC
13	TRBV12-3/TRBV12-4	once	-	TRBJ1-2	CASSDRLGRRYTF	TGTGCCAGCAGTGACCGTCTTGGACGTCGCTACACCTTC
13	TRBV12-3/TRBV12-4	-	-	TRBJ1-2	CASSKIDNYGYTF	TGTGCCAGCAGTAAGATAGACAACTATGGCTACACCTTC
13	TRBV6-5	once	-	TRBJ1-5	CASRIYSNQPQHF	TGTGCCAGCCGTATTTATAGCAATCAGCCCCAGCATTTT
15	TRBV7-9	-	-	TRBJ1-2	CASSLDSGNNYGYTF	TGTGCCAGCAGCTTAGATTCCGGGAACAACTATGGCTACACCTTC
16	TRBV7-6	-	TRBD2	TRBJ2-3	CASSLPLAGGPDTQYF	TGTGCCAGCAGCTTACCGTTAGCGGGGGGCCCAGATACGCAGTATTTT
14	TRBV24-1	-	-	TRBJ1-2	CATSDFSSRYGYTF	TGTGCCACCAGTGATTTCTCAAGCCGCTATGGCTACACCTTC
13	TRBV29-1	-	-	TRBJ2-5	CSVEGGGQETQYF	TGCAGCGTTGAAGGGGGCGGACAAGAGACCCAGTACTTC
16	TRBV4-3	-	TRBD1	TRBJ2-7	CASSHGQTGFLWEQYF	TGCGCCAGCAGCCATGGTCAGACAGGGTTTTTATGGGAGCAGTACTTC
14	TRBV6-2/TRBV6-3	-	-	TRBJ1-5	CASSYGFSNQPQHF	TGTGCCAGCAGTTACGGATTTAGCAATCAGCCCCAGCATTTT
14	TRBV5-4	-	-	TRBJ1-4	CASSFKGSGEKLFF	TGTGCCAGCAGCTTTAAAGGGTCGGGAGAAAAACTGTTTTTT
11	TRBV11-2	few	-	TRBJ1-1	CASSLVTEAFF	TGTGCCAGCAGCTTAGTGACTGAAGCTTTCTTT
15	TRBV2	-	TRBD1	TRBJ1-6	CASSDRTGTDSPLHF	TGTGCCAGCAGTGATCGGACAGGGACGGACTCACCCCTCCACTTT